This T cell receptor beta chain was sequenced during a study of CD8 T cells in ankylosing spondylitis. The study, taken as a whole, reports: Reportedly, matched ankylosing spondylitis synovial fluid was significantly enriched for disease-linked clones. Relatively rare in peripheral blood, disease-linked clones were also CD8+. It appeared that ankylosing spondylitis blood was characterized by a TCR beta motif of roughly 8 highly homologous variants.

Quantitative 5'-RACE with molecular barcodes was used to make the TCR beta libraries. TCRdb analysed the 5' RACE reads with MiXCR anew, one entry per CDR3 protein. The sample carries around 100,000 distinct CDR3 sequences, under 30% recorded once. Remarks on this clonotype: Its antigen is not known.

The origin of this receptor is a male donor with ankylosing spondylitis. Source material: synovial fluid, either unsorted or a sorted T cell fraction (not recorded which).

The CDR3: CASSGSDRGDSLGPQHF. The DNA of the CDR3 is TGTGCCAGCAGTGGGTCGGACAGGGGGGATAGTCTCGGACCCCAGCATTTT. V and J are TRBV6-1 and TRBJ1-5, with 10 bases matching TRBD1. V gave up 4 bases and J gave up 10 bases; unmatched junction bases: 16. The CDR3 totals 17 residues. CDR1 is MNHNS and CDR2 is SASEGT in the germline V gene.